This entry lists 21 T cell receptor beta chains sequenced from one sample in a study of cytomegalovirus exposure and HLA in healthy donors. Primers: 60 Vbeta forward and 13 Jbeta reverse. Data came from immunoSEQ multiplex PCR; TCRdb stores just in-frame clones and leaves some out. This repertoire shows approximately 93,000 clones, less than 80% found once; its top ten account for over 3%. What was sequenced was PBMCs. Source of these receptors: a woman aged 35 to 49 in good health and CMV-seronegative.

This clone was counted once. The chain links TRBV19 to TRBJ2-6; TRBD1 aligns across 7 bases. The CDR3 runs to 17 residues. The J segment lost 0 bases and the V segment lost 6 bases, leaving 8 bases of the junction unmatched. The germline V gene has CDR1 LNHDA and CDR2 SQIVND (reference sequence). CDR3: CASSRDRLRSGANVLTF. The DNA of the CDR3 is TGTGCCAGTAGCAGGGACAGACTCCGCTCTGGGGCCAACGTCCTGACTTTC. Complete variable domain (other parts from reference TRBV19 and TRBJ2-6): DGGITQSPKYLFRKEGQNVTLSCEQNLNHDAMYWYRQDPGQGLRLIYYSQIVNDFQKGDIAEGYSVSREKKESFPLTVTSAQKNPTAFYLCASSRDRLRSGANVLTFGAGSRLTVL.

The CDR3 loop is CASSMRGAGGSQPQHF. For the CDR3, the DNA is TGTGCCAGTAGTATGAGAGGGGCAGGGGGAAGTCAGCCCCAGCATTTT. The chain joins TRBV19 to TRBJ1-5; 7 positions match TRBD1. The CDR3 is made up of 16 amino acids. With V trimmed by 3 bases and J by 6 bases, 11 bases remained unmatched. Germline-derived CDR1 and CDR2 are LNHDA and SQIVND (reference sequence). The full variable domain, its missing parts supplied by reference TRBV19 and TRBJ1-5, is DGGITQSPKYLFRKEGQNVTLSCEQNLNHDAMYWYRQDPGQGLRLIYYSQIVNDFQKGDIAEGYSVSREKKESFPLTVTSAQKNPTAFYLCASSMRGAGGSQPQHFGDGTRLSIL.

J is TRBJ2-4 and V is TRBV4-3; weak D call: TRBD2 (6 bases). The CDR3 length is 19 residues. Deletions cut 0 bases from V and 2 bases from J, with 20 bases between. Germline CDR1 reads LGHNA; CDR2 reads YSLEER. CDR3 nucleotide sequence: TGCGCCAGCAGCCAAGATGGGGTCGGGGGAAGCGAAACCAAAAACATTCAGTACTTC. It is translated as CASSQDGVGGSETKNIQYF.

The chain links TRBV28 to TRBJ2-1; D gene uncertain. The CDR3 runs 15 residues. V lost 5 bases and J 0 bases, leaving 11 bases between the germline ends. In germline, CDR1 is MDHEN, CDR2 SYDVKM. The CDR3 sequence: CASSPSRSSYNEQFF. CDR3 DNA sequence: TGTGCCAGCAGTCCTAGTCGCAGCTCCTACAATGAGCAGTTCTTC.

The chain joins TRBV5-1 to TRBJ2-7, with D tentatively TRBD2 (5 bases). Trimming took 3 bases from V and 5 from J, leaving 15 bases between them. This CDR3 is 14 amino acids long. Germline lookup yields CDR1 SGHRS and CDR2 YFSETQ. The CDR3 bases are TGCGCCAGCAGCTCTGTGGACTTTTGGGACGAGCAGTACTTC. It translates to CASSSVDFWDEQYF.

This clone was detected only a few times. The V and J genes are TRBV28 and TRBJ2-5; a weak D match, TRBD2 (6 bases). The end of the DNA fits TRBJ2-7 better, so the J call may be wrong. The CDR3 totals 14 residues. The germline V gene encodes CDR1 MDHEN and CDR2 SYDVKM. The CDR3 region has the DNA TGTGCCAGCACCAATCTGCGGGACGACTACGAGCAGTACTTC. Translated, it gives CASTNLRDDYEQYF.

This clone was observed once. V is TRBV6-6 and J is TRBJ2-7; possibly TRBD1 for D (6 bases). Germline CDR1 and CDR2: MNHNY and SVGAGI (reference sequence). The CDR3 runs 15 residues. The germline V and J ends were trimmed by 2 bases and 7 bases, with 18 bases remaining between them. The CDR3 loop reads CASSYADSSLGEQYF. The CDR3 DNA reads TGTGCCAGCAGTTACGCGGACAGCTCCCTCGGAGAGCAGTACTTC.

The chain joins TRBV11-2 to TRBJ2-1; 15 bases align to TRBD2. CDR1 and CDR2 from the germline V gene are SGHAT and FQNNGV. V dropped 5 bases and J dropped 7; count of bases not matched to a gene: 15. This CDR3 spans 19 amino acids. CDR3 nucleotides: TGTGCCAGCAGCCCCAATGATCCGGGACTAGCGGGAGGATGGAATGAGCAGTTCTTC. Translation gives CASSPNDPGLAGGWNEQFF.

The gene calls are TRBV9 and TRBJ1-1; no firm D call. Germline CDR1 SGDLS, CDR2 YYNGEE. Trimming removed 0 bases from V and 1 base from J, with 7 bases in between. CDR3 length: 14 amino acids. CDR3 nucleotides: TGTGCCAGCAGCGTAGGGAGAGGGAACACTGAAGCTTTCTTT. It yields the protein CASSVGRGNTEAFF.

The chain links TRBV2 to TRBJ2-7, with 7 bases matching TRBD1. Trimming removed 7 bases from V and 6 bases from J; junction bases left unmatched: 12. Germline V gene data show CDR1 as SNHLY and CDR2 as FYNNEI. The CDR3 is 14 residues long. The CDR3 DNA follows: TGTGCCAGCAATCCACAGGGGAGAGCGGCCGAGCAGTACTTC. Protein product: CASNPQGRAAEQYF. The complete variable domain, with remaining parts taken from reference TRBV2 and TRBJ2-7, reads EPEVTQTPSHQVTQMGQEVILRCVPISNHLYFYWYRQILGQKVEFLVSFYNNEISEKSEIFDDQFSVERPDGSNFTLKIRSTKLEDSAMYFCASNPQGRAAEQYFGPGTRLTVT.

This clone was found once. This chain links TRBV7-2 with TRBJ2-5; TRBD1 matches at 10 bases. Germline V CDR1 and CDR2: SGHTA, FQGNSA. There are 17 residues in the CDR3. The V and J ends lost 4 bases and 5 bases, in that order; junction bases with no gene match: 13. The CDR3 nucleotides are TGTGCCAGCAGCTCGGGACAGGGGTCGCATTTTTCGGAGACCCAGTACTTC. Its translation is CASSSGQGSHFSETQYF.

The J gene is TRBJ1-4, the V gene TRBV5-1, with a tentative D call TRBD1 (6 bases). CDR1 is SGHRS, CDR2 YFSETQ, per germline. With 0 bases removed from V and 8 bases from J, the gap between germline ends came to 14 bases. This CDR3 region has 15 residues. DNA for the CDR3: TGCGCCAGCAGCTTGGAGGCAGGGGTGGGCGAAAAACTGTTTTTT. Translating gives CASSLEAGVGEKLFF.

V gene TRBV7-9 combines with J gene TRBJ2-7; TRBD1 aligns across 12 bases. V was clipped by 1 base and J by 5 bases; unmatched bases: 3. Germline V gene lookup returns CDR1 SEHNR and CDR2 FQNEAQ (reference sequence). This CDR3 region has 15 residues. The CDR3 sequence is CASSLGGQGANEQYF. As DNA, the CDR3 is TGTGCCAGCAGCTTAGGGGGACAGGGGGCGAACGAGCAGTACTTC.

The chain carries TRBV30 and TRBJ2-1; D not resolved. V was cut by 4 bases and J by 7 bases, with 8 bases left in between. CDR3 length: 11 residues. Germline lookup yields CDR1 GTSNPN and CDR2 SVGIG (reference sequence). In DNA, the CDR3 is TGTGCCTGGAATAGAGCGAATGAGCAGTTCTTC. It is translated as CAWNRANEQFF.

CDR3 nucleotide sequence: TGTGCCAGCAGCCCTAAGACAGGGGACTATGGCTACACCTTC. Protein sequence: CASSPKTGDYGYTF. The chain combines TRBV7-3 with TRBJ1-2; 8 nucleotides match TRBD1. V dropped 5 bases and J dropped 3; count of bases not matched to a gene: 5. The CDR3 covers 14 residues. The germline gives CDR1 SGHTA, CDR2 FQGTGA.

The genes are TRBV5-1 and TRBJ1-1, with D tentatively TRBD1 (5 bases). V was trimmed by 0 bases and J by 10 bases, leaving 19 bases between them. Germline V CDR1 and CDR2: SGHRS, YFSETQ. There are 15 residues in the CDR3. The CDR3 is CASSLGARVAEGAFF. The DNA of the CDR3 is TGCGCCAGCAGCTTGGGCGCCAGGGTGGCGGAGGGAGCTTTCTTT.

The CDR3 sequence is CASSWGLAGGKANEQFF. CDR3 coding DNA: TGTGCCAGCAGCTGGGGACTAGCGGGAGGCAAGGCGAATGAGCAGTTCTTC. The rearrangement links TRBV11-3 to TRBJ2-1, with 15 bases that match TRBD2. The CDR3 covers 17 residues. CDR1 is SGHNT and CDR2 is YENEEA in the germline V gene. After removal of 4 bases from V and 7 bases from J, the junction contained 8 bases not matched to a gene.

The V call is TRBV28, the J call TRBJ2-7; D perhaps matches TRBD2 (6 bases). V lost 7 bases and J 3 bases, leaving 13 bases between the germline ends. The CDR3 has 13 residues. Germline assignment: CDR1 MDHEN and CDR2 SYDVKM. The CDR3 DNA sequence: TGTGCCAGCACCCCGGGGGTACTCTACGAGCAGTACTTC. Translated, it gives CASTPGVLYEQYF.

The chain links TRBV9 to TRBJ1-2; unclear D gene. V dropped 0 bases and J dropped 2 bases, with 8 bases sitting between them. This CDR3 comprises 14 residues. Looked up from germline, CDR1 is SGDLS and CDR2 is YYNGEE. The CDR3 region is CASSVDSPNYGYTF. Here the CDR3 DNA reads TGTGCCAGCAGCGTAGACAGCCCCAACTATGGCTACACCTTC.

This chain uses TRBV11-2 with TRBJ1-1; D not resolved. V lost 5 bases to trimming and J lost 0 bases, with 16 bases between them. This CDR3 has 16 residues. Germline lookup yields CDR1 SGHAT and CDR2 FQNNGV. The CDR3 DNA follows: TGTGCCAGCAGCCCACGGAGGGTTACCATGAACACTGAAGCTTTCTTT. Its protein product is CASSPRRVTMNTEAFF.

Notes on this clone: The junction does not match germline at one end; this may be a read error. The V call is TRBV29-1, the J call TRBJ2-5; 10 bases agree with TRBD1. The CDR3 loop spans 12 amino acids. Looked up from germline, CDR1 is SQVTM and CDR2 is ANQGSEA. The CDR3 sequence is CSARTGGEAQYF. The DNA of the CDR3 is TGCAGCGCTAGGACAGGGGGAGAGGCCCAGTACTTC.